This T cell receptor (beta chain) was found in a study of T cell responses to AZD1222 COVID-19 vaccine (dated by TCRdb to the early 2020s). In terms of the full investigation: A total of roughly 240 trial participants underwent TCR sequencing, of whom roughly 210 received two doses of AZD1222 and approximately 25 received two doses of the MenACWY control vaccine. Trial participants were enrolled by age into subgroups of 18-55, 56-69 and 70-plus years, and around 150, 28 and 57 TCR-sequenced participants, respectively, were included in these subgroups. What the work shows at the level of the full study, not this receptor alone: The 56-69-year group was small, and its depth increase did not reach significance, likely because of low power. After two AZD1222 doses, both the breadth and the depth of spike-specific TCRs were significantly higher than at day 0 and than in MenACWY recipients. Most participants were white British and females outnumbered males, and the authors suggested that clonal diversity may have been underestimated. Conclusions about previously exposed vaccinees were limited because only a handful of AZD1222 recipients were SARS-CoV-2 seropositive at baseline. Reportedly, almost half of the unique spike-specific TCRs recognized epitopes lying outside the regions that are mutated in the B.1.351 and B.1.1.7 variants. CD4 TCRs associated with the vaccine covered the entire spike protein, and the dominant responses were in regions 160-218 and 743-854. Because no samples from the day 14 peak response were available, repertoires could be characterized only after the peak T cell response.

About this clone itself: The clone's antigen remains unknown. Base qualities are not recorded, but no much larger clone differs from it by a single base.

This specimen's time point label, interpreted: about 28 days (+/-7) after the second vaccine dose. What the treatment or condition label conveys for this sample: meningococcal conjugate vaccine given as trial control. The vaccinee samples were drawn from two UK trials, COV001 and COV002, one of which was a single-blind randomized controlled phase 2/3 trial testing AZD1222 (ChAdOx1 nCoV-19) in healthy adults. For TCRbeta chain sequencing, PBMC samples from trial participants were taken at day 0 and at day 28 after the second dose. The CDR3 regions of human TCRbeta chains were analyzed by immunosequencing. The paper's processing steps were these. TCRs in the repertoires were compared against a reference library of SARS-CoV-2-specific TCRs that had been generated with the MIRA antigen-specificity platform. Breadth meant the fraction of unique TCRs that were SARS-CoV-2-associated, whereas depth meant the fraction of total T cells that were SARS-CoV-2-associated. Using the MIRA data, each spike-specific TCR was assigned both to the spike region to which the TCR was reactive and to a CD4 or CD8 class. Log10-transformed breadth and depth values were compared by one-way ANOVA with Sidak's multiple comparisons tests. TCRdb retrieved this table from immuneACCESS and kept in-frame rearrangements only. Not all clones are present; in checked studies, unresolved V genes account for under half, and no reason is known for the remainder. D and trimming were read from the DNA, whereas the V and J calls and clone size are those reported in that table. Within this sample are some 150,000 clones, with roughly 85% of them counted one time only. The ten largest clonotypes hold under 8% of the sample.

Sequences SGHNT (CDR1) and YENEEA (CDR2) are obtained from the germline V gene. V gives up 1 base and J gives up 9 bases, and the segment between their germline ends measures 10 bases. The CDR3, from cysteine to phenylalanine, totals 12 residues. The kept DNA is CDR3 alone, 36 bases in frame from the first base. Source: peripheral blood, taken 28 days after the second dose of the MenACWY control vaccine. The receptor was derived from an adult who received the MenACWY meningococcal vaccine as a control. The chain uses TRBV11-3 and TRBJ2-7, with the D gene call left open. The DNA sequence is TGTGCCAGCAGCTTAGGTCAGACTGGGCAGTACTTC. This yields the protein CASSLGQTGQYF. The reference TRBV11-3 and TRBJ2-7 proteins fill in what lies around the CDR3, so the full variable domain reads EAGVVQSPRYKIIEKKQPVAFWCNPISGHNTLYWYLQNLGQGPELLIRYENEEAVDDSQLPKDRFSAERLKGVDSTLKIQPAELGDSAVYLCASSLGQTGQYFGPGTRLTVT.